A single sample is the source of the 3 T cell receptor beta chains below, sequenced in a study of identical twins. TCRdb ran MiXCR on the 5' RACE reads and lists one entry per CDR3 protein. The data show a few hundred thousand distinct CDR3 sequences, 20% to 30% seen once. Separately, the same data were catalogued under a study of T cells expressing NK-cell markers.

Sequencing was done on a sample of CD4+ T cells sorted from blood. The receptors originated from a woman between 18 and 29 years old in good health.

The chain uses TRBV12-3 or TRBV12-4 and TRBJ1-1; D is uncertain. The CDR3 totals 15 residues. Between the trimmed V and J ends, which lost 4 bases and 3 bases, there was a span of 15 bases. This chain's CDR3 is CASSSGRVRDTEAFF. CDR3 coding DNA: TGTGCCAGCAGTTCGGGTCGTGTAAGGGACACTGAAGCTTTCTTT.

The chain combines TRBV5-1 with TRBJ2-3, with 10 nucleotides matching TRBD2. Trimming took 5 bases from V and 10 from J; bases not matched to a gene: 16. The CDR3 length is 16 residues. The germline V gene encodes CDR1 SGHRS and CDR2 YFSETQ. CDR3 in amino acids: CASRSGRTGTSEAQYF. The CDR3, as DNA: TGCGCCAGCAGATCCGGACGGACCGGGACTAGCGAGGCGCAGTATTTT. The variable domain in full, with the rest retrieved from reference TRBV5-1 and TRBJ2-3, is KAGVTQTPRYLIKTRGQQVTLSCSPISGHRSVSWYQQTPGQGLQFLFEYFSETQRNKGNFPGRFSGRQFSNSRSEMNVSTLELGDSALYLCASRSGRTGTSEAQYFGPGTRLTVL.

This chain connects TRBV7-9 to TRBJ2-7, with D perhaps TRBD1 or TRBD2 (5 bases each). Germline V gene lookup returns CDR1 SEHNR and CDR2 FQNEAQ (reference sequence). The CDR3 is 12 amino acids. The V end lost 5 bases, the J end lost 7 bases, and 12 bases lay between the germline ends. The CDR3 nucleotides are TGTGCCAGCAGCGACCAGGGACGGGAGCAGTACTTC. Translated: CASSDQGREQYF.